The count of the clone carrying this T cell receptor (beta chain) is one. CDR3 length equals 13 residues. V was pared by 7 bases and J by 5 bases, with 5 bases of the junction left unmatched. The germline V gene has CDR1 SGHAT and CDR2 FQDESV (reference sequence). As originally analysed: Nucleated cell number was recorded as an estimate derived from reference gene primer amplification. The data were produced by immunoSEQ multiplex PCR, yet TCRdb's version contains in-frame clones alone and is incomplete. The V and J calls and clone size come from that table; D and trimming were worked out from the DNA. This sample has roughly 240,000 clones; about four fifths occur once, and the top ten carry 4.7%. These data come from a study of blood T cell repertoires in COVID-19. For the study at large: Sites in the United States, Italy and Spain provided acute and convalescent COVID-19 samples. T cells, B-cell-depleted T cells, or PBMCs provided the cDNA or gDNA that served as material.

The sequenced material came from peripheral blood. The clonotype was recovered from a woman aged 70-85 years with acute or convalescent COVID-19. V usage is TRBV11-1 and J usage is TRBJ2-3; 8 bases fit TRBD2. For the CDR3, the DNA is TGTGCCAGCATGCGGGGGGCGATAGATACGCAGTATTTT. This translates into CASMRGAIDTQYF.